A selection of T cell receptor beta chains follows, all from one sample in a study of OX40 agonist ivuxolimab in advanced cancers. Generated by immunoSEQ multiplex PCR, the TCRdb table keeps only in-frame clones and is missing some. Of approximately 84,000 clones listed, approximately 89% are singletons. The specimen was CD4+ or CD8+ T cells sorted from blood, collected in a trial of the OX40 agonist ivuxolimab. Receptors were obtained from an adult with an advanced solid tumor such as melanoma, head and neck, liver or kidney cancer. CDR3s leave out the opening cysteine and the closing phenylalanine or tryptophan. The D gene is left open where the match is weak. Expanded clones are given a class, and other clones once, few, many or no size at all.

TRBV7-2 | NA | NA | ASSLGALGQY
TRBV5-1 | NA | TRBD1 | ASSLGTGGNTIY
TRBV15 | NA | TRBD2 | ATSRGGGPYEQY
TRBV9 | NA | TRBD1 | ASSSRGGNEKLF
TRBV28 | NA | NA | ASSLAGGNYGYT
TRBV29-1 | NA | NA | SVTPGWGGEKLF
TRBV6-5 | NA | TRBD1 | ASSYSKRGGNYGYT
TRBV30 | NA | NA | AWGGLSGNSPLH
TRBV2 | NA | NA | ASSDRPAQY
TRBV28 | NA | NA | ASSLDRNEKLF
TRBV19 | NA | NA | ASSRGQRGEQF
TRBV18 | NA | NA | ASSPPVQGTGELF
TRBV4-2 | NA | NA | ASSQVVGSSSQETQY
TRBV5-5 | NA | TRBD1 | ASSSRGRSTNEKLF
TRBV19 | NA | TRBD1 | ASSYGQGPNQPQH
TRBV18 | NA | NA | ASSPESRGGYT
TRBV2 | few | NA | ASSDFYEQY
TRBV5-5 | once | TRBD1 | ASSGGRDRALSNQPQH
TRBV19 | NA | NA | ASSISGNSYEQY
TRBV2 | NA | NA | ASSDLDSNSPLH
TRBV7-6 | NA | NA | ASSLVSDPRGEKLF
TRBV30 | NA | TRBD2 | AWSGGSGRFYNEQF
TRBV15 | NA | TRBD1 | ATSRGGQGSDTQY
TRBV7-9 | NA | TRBD2 | ASSLETSGGYNEQF
TRBV4-1 | NA | NA | ASSRYQGQMNTEAF
TRBV4-2 | NA | NA | ASSQAVWQDTGELF
TRBV19 | NA | NA | ASSTGPQNTEAF
TRBV6-6 | NA | NA | ASSSTADVLPDTQY
TRBV7-9 | NA | TRBD1 | ASSPTGTGGLRKQF
TRBV5-1 | NA | NA | ASSLDGQAAF
TRBV6-5 | NA | NA | ASTGRASYEQY
TRBV11-2 | NA | TRBD2 | ASSLSPAGVWETQY
TRBV18 | NA | NA | ASSLRDPLSPLH
TRBV21-1 | NA | NA | ASSSRERVKYQPQH
TRBV6-1 | once | NA | AGRGISEAF
TRBV2 | NA | NA | ASADSPPNEQF
TRBV9 | NA | NA | ASSVDLGWVGDTIY
TRBV6-1 | NA | TRBD1 | ASYRTGEYEQY
TRBV7-3 | NA | NA | ASRDAGANVLT
TRBV5-1 | NA | TRBD1 | ASSLEGQAHQPQH
TRBV11-1 | NA | NA | ASSQVGHTGGPREF
TRBV10-3 | few | TRBD1 | AISRQGRSTNEKLF
TRBV13 | NA | NA | ASSPDRGSYNEQF
TRBV7-9 | NA | TRBD2 | ASSLWTSGGDTQY
TRBV19 | NA | NA | ASTLTPTGSSYNEQF
TRBV28 | NA | NA | ATKGGLWITNTGELF
TRBV15 | NA | NA | ATSRNPLWGAEETQY
TRBV19 | NA | NA | ASSPGYDSTQY
TRBV19 | NA | NA | ASTLELGTGELF
TRBV4-1 | NA | TRBD2 | ASSHGLAGGPAKNIQY
TRBV15 | NA | NA | ATSRGRESNQPQH
TRBV7-2 | once | NA | ASSLRWGDYNEQF
TRBV5-1 | NA | TRBD1 | ASSRDPGQGSL
TRBV7-8 | few | TRBD1 | ASSPRTGWTKAF
TRBV15 | NA | NA | ATSPGQGADTQY